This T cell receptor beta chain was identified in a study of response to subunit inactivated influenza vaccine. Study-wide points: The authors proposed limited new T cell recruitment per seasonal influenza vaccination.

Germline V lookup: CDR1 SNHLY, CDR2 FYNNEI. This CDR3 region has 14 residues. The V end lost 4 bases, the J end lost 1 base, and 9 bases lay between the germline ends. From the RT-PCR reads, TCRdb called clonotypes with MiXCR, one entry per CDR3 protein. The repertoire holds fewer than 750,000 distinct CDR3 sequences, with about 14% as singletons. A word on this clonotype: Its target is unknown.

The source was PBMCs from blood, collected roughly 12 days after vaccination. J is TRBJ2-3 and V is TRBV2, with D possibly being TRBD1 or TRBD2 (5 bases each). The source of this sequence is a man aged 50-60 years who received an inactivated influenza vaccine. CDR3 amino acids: CASSAQGGTDTQYF. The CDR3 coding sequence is TGTGCCAGCAGTGCGCAGGGAGGCACAGATACGCAGTATTTT.